The clone carrying this TCR beta chain appeared a single time. This sample is drawn from a study of control samples from healthy donors and cancer patients. The V end was cut by 2 bases, the J end by 0 bases, with 17 bases between. The CDR3 has 18 amino acids. Germline CDR1 reads LGHNA; CDR2 reads YSLEER. TCRdb's copy holds only in-frame clones and misses some; the assay was immunoSEQ multiplex PCR. The data hold under 150,000 clones, with around 90% observed a single time. This clonotype originated in a man aged 35 to 55 in good health. The chain carries TRBV4-3 and TRBJ1-3; D gene unclear. Sequencing was done on a sample of blood. CDR3 sequence: CASSQIFGGSSSGNTIYF. CDR3 coding DNA: TGCGCCAGCAGCCAAATCTTTGGCGGGTCAAGCTCTGGAAACACCATATATTTT.